This note documents a single T cell receptor beta chain sequence. TCRdb's table, derived via immunoSEQ multiplex PCR, lists solely in-frame clones and lacks some. The table lists 30,000 to 40,000 clones, roughly nine tenths of them singletons. The data derive from a study of OX40 agonist ivuxolimab in advanced cancers. The CDR3 has 14 amino acids. Germline CDR1 SGHAT, CDR2 FQNNGV. The J segment lost 2 bases and the V segment lost 1 base, leaving 1 base of the junction unmatched. The source is an adult with an advanced solid tumor such as melanoma, head and neck, liver or kidney cancer. The V and J genes are TRBV11-2 and TRBJ2-7; 8 nucleotides agree with TRBD1. The source material was CD4+ or CD8+ T cells sorted from blood, sampled in a trial of the OX40 agonist ivuxolimab. The DNA of the CDR3 is TGTGCCAGCAGCTTAGGGACAGGGACCTACGAGCAGTACTTC. Protein product: CASSLGTGTYEQYF. Full variable domain (rest looked up from reference TRBV11-2 and TRBJ2-7): EAGVAQSPRYKIIEKRQSVAFWCNPISGHATLYWYQQILGQGPKLLIQFQNNGVVDDSQLPKDRFSAERLKGVDSTLKIQPAKLEDSAVYLCASSLGTGTYEQYFGPGTRLTVT.